The 5 T cell receptor beta chains given below trace back to one sample, sequenced in a study of Ad26.COV2.S vaccination and SARS-CoV-2 variants. Profiled with immunoSEQ multiplex PCR; TCRdb holds only in-frame clones, not every one. This table has 350,000 to 500,000 clones, roughly nine tenths appearing once. The treatment: about 20 received Ad26.COV2.S at low or high dose, single or two shots; 5 received placebo; per-sample allocation not given. Material that was analyzed had been drawn on day 63 after the first vaccine or placebo injection. The starting material was peripheral blood, obtained in a trial of Ad26.COV2.S vaccine versus placebo. Receptors were obtained from a person between 18 and 65 years old who received the Ad26.COV2.S COVID-19 vaccine or a placebo.

CDR3 sequence reads: CASSWGWTANTGELFF. CDR3 DNA sequence: TGTGCCAGCAGCTGGGGATGGACTGCGAACACCGGGGAGCTGTTTTTT. This chain links TRBV7-9 with TRBJ2-2; maybe TRBD2 (5 bases). The ends were cut back, 4 bases at V and 0 bases at J, with 12 bases in the middle. Germline-derived CDR1 and CDR2 are SEHNR and FQNEAQ (reference sequence). CDR3 size: 16 residues.

This clone was seen only once. The rearrangement joins TRBV28 to TRBJ1-5, with D possibly matching TRBD1 (5 bases). The CDR3 is made up of 14 amino acids. V was clipped by 3 bases and J by 6 bases, with 12 bases between them. Germline loops: CDR1 MDHEN, CDR2 SYDVKM. This CDR3 is CASSFRGVSQPQHF. In DNA, the CDR3 is TGTGCCAGCAGTTTCAGAGGGGTATCTCAGCCCCAGCATTTT.

V usage is TRBV11-2 and J usage is TRBJ2-3; possibly TRBD2 for D (5 bases). V was pared by 3 bases and J by 6 bases, with 22 bases between. Germline V gene data show CDR1 as SGHAT and CDR2 as FQNNGV. CDR3 length equals 17 residues. The CDR3 here is CASSLGSLGISGDTQYF. CDR3 nucleotides: TGTGCCAGCAGCTTGGGCAGTCTCGGGATCTCTGGGGATACGCAGTATTTT.

J is TRBJ2-1 and V is TRBV29-1; tentative D call: TRBD1 (5 bases). V lost 3 bases and J lost 8, with 11 bases in between. CDR1 and CDR2 (germline): SQVTM, ANQGSEA. This CDR3 has 12 residues. CDR3 bases: TGCAGCGTTGATTTAGGGGCCGATGAGCAGTTCTTC. The encoded protein is CSVDLGADEQFF.

This clone was counted once. V is TRBV9 and J is TRBJ2-1, with 11 nucleotides matching TRBD2. This CDR3 has 15 residues. CDR1 is SGDLS, CDR2 YYNGEE, per germline. The V segment lost 1 base and the J segment 9 bases; nucleotides outside the gene matches: 6. The CDR3 here is CASSVSASGGLEQFF. CDR3 coding DNA: TGTGCCAGCAGCGTATCGGCTAGCGGGGGGCTTGAGCAGTTCTTC.